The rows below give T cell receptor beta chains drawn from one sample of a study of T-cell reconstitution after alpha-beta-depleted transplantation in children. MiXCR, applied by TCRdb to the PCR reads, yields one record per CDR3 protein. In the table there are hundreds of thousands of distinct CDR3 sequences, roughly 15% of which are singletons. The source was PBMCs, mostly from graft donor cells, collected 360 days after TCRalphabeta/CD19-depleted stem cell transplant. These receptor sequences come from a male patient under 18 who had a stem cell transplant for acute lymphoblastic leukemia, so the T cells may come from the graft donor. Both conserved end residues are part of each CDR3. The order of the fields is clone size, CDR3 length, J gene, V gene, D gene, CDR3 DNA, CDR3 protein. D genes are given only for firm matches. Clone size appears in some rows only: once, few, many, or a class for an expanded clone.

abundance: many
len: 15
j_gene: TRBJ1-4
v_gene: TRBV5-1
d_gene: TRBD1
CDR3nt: TGCGCCAGCAGCTTACAGGGGGCCTTTAATGAAAAACTGTTTTTT
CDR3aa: CASSLQGAFNEKLFF

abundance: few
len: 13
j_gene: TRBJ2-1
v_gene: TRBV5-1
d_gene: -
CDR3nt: TGCGCCAGCAGCTTAGGATGGCGGGTTGAGCAGTTCTTC
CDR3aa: CASSLGWRVEQFF

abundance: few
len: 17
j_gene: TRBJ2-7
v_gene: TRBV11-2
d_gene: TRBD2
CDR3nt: TGTGCCAGCACTCCCCGGCGGGGTCTAGCGGGAGGCTACGAGCAGTACTTC
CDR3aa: CASTPRRGLAGGYEQYF

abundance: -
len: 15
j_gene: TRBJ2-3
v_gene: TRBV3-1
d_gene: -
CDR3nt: TGTGCCAGCAGACCCCGATTGGGCGGGACAGATACGCAGTATTTT
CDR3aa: CASRPRLGGTDTQYF

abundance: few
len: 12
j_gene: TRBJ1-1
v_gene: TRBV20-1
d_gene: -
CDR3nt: TGCAGTGCTAGGGGGGGGCCTGGGTGGGCTTTCTTT
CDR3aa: CSARGGPGWAFF

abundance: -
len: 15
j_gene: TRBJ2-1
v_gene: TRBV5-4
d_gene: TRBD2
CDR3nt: TGTGCCAGCAGGAGGCTAGCGGGAGATCTGAATGAGCAGTTCTTC
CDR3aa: CASRRLAGDLNEQFF

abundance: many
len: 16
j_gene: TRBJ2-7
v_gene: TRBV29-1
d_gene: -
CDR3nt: TGCAGCGTTGACGATCGGCAGAGCGATACATCCTACGAGCAGTACTTC
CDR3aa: CSVDDRQSDTSYEQYF

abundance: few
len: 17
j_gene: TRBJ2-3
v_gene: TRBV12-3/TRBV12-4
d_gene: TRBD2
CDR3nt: TGTGCCAGCAGTTTTCCTAGCGGGAGGGCCAGGCCAGATACGCAGTATTTT
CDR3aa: CASSFPSGRARPDTQYF

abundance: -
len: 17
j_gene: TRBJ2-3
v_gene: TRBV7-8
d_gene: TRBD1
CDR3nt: TGTGCCAGCAGCTTAGATTTAGGGGCGAGGGGGCCAGATACGCAGTATTTT
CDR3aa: CASSLDLGARGPDTQYF

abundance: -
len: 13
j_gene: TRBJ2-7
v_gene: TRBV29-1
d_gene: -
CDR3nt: TGCAGCGTTGCTGGCAGGGTTTCTGACGAGCAGTACTTC
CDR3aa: CSVAGRVSDEQYF

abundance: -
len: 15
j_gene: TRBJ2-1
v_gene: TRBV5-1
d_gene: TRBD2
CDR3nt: TGCGCCAGCCAGAGGGAGGGCGTTGGCTACAATGAGCAGTTCTTC
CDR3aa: CASQREGVGYNEQFF

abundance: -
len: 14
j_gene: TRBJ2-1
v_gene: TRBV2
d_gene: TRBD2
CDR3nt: TGTGCCAGCAAGGGGACTAGCGGGAGAATTGAGCAGTTCTTC
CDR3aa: CASKGTSGRIEQFF

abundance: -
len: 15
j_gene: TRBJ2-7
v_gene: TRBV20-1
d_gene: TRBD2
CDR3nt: TGCAGTGCTAGGCTAGCGGGAGGGCCTTCTATCGAGCAGTACTTC
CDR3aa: CSARLAGGPSIEQYF

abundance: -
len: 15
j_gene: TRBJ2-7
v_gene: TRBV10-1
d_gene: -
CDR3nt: TGCGCCAGCAGTGATAAGGCGGCTAGCTCCTACGAGCAGTACTTC
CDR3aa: CASSDKAASSYEQYF

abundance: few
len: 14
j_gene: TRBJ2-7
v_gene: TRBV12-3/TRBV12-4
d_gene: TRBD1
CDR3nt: TGTGCCAGCAGTACCGGGACAGGGGGGACCGAGCAGTACTTC
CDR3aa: CASSTGTGGTEQYF

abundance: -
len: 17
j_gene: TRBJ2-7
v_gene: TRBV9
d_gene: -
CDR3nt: TGTGCCAGCAGCTTCCGAGAGGGGAGGGGGCGCATATACGAGCAGTACTTC
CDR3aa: CASSFREGRGRIYEQYF

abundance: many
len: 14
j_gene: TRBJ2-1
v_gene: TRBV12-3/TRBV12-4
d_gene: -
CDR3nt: TGTGCCAGTAGTACAGGGACCGGTTACAATGAGCAGTTCTTC
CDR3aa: CASSTGTGYNEQFF

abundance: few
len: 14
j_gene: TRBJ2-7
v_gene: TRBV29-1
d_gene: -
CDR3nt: TGCAGCGCCCTAGGGTCCAGGGCTTCCTACGAGCAGTACTTC
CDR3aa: CSALGSRASYEQYF

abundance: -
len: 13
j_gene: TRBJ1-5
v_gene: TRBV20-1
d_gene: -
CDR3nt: TGCAGTGCAAGGCTTTCAAGCAATCAGCCCCAGCATTTT
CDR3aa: CSARLSSNQPQHF

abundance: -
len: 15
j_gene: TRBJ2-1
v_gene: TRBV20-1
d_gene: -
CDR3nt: TGCAGTGCTAGTCTGGCGCGAAGCTCCTACAATGAGCAGTTCTTC
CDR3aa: CSASLARSSYNEQFF

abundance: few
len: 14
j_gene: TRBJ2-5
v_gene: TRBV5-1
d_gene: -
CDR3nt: TGCGCCAGCAGCTTGGCACTAGTCGAAGAGACCCAGTACTTC
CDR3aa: CASSLALVEETQYF

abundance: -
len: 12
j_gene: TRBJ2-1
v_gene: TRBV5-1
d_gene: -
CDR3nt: TGCGCCAGCAGCTTGGGTGGCGGGACTCTGTTCTTC
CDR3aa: CASSLGGGTLFF

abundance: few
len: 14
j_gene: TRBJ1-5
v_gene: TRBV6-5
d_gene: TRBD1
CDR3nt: TGTGCCAGCCGGCGGACAGGCACGTATCAGCCCCAGCATTTT
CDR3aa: CASRRTGTYQPQHF

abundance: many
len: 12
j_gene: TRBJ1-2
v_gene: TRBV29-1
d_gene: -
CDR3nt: TGCAGCGTTGGGGATTTCGACTATGGCTACACCTTC
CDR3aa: CSVGDFDYGYTF

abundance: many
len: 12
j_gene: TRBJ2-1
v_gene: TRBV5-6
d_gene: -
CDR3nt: TGTGCCAGCAGCTTGGGAGCCCATGAGCAGTTCTTC
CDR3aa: CASSLGAHEQFF

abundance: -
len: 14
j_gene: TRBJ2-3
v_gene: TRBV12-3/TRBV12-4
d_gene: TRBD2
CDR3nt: TGTGCCAGCAAGCGGGAGGCCCTCTCAGATACGCAGTATTTT
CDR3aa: CASKREALSDTQYF

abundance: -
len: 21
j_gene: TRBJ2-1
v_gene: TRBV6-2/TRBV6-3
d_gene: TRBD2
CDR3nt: TGTGCCAGCAGCACACCTGATCGTTCGGGACTAGCGGGTGCTTGGGCAAATGAGCAGTTCTTC
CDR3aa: CASSTPDRSGLAGAWANEQFF

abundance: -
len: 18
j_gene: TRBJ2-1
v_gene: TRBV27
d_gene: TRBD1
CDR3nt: TGTACCAGCAGTTTAGCCTTGGACAGGGGGCTATCCTACAATGAGCAGTTCTTC
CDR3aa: CTSSLALDRGLSYNEQFF

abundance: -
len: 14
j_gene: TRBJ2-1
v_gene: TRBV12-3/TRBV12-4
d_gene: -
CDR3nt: TGTGCCAGCAGCCAGCTAGACTCCTACAATGAGCAGTTCTTC
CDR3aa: CASSQLDSYNEQFF

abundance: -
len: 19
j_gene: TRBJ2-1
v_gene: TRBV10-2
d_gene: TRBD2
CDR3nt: TGCGCCAGCAAGGGCGGGAGGGCCGGGGGCCTAAACTCCTACAATGAGCAGTTCTTC
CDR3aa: CASKGGRAGGLNSYNEQFF

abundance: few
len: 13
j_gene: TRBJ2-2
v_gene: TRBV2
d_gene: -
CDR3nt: TGTGCCAGCAGGAGGCAGTTCACCGGGGAGCTGTTTTTT
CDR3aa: CASRRQFTGELFF

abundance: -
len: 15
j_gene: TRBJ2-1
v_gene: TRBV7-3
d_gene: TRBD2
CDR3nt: TGTGCCACCGTCAGGACTAGCGCCAACCACAATGAGCAGTTCTTC
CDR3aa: CATVRTSANHNEQFF

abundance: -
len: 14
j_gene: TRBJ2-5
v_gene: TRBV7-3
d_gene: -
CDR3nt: TGTGCCAGCAGCGAAATGGGGGGCGCGAAGACCCAGTACTTC
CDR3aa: CASSEMGGAKTQYF

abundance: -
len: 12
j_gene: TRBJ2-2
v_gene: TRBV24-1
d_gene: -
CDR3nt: TGTGCCACTGGACAGTACACCGGGGAGCTGTTTTTT
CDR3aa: CATGQYTGELFF

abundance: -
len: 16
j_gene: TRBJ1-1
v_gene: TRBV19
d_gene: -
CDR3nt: TGTGCCAGTAGTATAGCACCGGGGTTCCCGAACACTGAAGCTTTCTTT
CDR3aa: CASSIAPGFPNTEAFF

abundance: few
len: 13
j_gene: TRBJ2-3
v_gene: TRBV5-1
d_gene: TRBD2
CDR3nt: TGCGCCAGCAGCAATGAAGGACTAGCTCCGCAGTATTTT
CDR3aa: CASSNEGLAPQYF

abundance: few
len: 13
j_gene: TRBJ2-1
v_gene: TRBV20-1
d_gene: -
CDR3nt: TGCAGTGCTAGAGATCCGGGGGACAATGAGCAGTTCTTC
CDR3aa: CSARDPGDNEQFF

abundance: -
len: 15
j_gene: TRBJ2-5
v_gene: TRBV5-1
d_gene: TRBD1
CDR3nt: TGCGCCAGCAGCTTGGTCGTGACAGGGATAGAGACCCAGTACTTC
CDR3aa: CASSLVVTGIETQYF

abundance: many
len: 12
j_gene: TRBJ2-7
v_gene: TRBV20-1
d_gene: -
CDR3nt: TGCAGTGCAAGGGGCGTTTCCTACGAGCAGTACTTC
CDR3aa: CSARGVSYEQYF

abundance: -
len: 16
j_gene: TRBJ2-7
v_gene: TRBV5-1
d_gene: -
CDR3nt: TGCGCCAGCAGCGGGGGAAGCCCAGCCGCGTACTACGAGCAGTACTTC
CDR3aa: CASSGGSPAAYYEQYF

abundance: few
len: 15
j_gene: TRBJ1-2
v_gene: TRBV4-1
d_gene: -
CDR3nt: TGCGCCAGCAGCCACAATAGGGGTGGGAACTATGGCTACACCTTC
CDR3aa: CASSHNRGGNYGYTF

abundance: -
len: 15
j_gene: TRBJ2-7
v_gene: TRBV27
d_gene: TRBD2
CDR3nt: TGTGCCAGCACGCCCGGGACTAGAGGAATGGGCGAGCAGTACTTC
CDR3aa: CASTPGTRGMGEQYF

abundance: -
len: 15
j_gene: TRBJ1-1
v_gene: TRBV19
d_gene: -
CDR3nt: TGTGCCAGTAGTATATACGGGGCCATGAACACTGAAGCTTTCTTT
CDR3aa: CASSIYGAMNTEAFF